The 23 T cell receptor beta chains presented below share a single source sample, sequenced in a study of cytomegalovirus exposure and HLA in healthy donors. The PCR made use of 60 Vbeta and 13 Jbeta primers. Assay used: immunoSEQ multiplex PCR; TCRdb lists only in-frame clones, some missing. The table lists roughly 72,000 clones, with 3.8% in the top ten. Sequencing was performed on PBMCs. Receptors originate from a man younger than 35 in good health and CMV-seropositive.

CDR3 residues: CASSGTAYSNQPQHF. The CDR3 DNA follows: TGTGCCAGCAGCGGGACAGCGTATAGCAATCAGCCCCAGCATTTT. The genes are TRBV9 and TRBJ1-5; TRBD1 might be the D (6 bases). Looked up from germline, CDR1 is SGDLS and CDR2 is YYNGEE. The CDR3 extends over 15 amino acids. Trimming removed 3 bases from V and 0 bases from J, with 10 bases in between.

V gene TRBV5-1 combines with J gene TRBJ2-7; weak D call: TRBD1 (5 bases). Germline V gene lookup returns CDR1 SGHRS and CDR2 YFSETQ. Trimming stripped 0 bases from V and 2 bases from J, with 9 bases between. This CDR3 region has 14 residues. The CDR3: CASSLDQGPYEQYF. Here the CDR3 DNA reads TGCGCCAGCAGCTTGGACCAGGGCCCCTACGAGCAGTACTTC.

V gene TRBV7-3 combines with J gene TRBJ2-7; TRBD1 is a possible D gene (5 bases). V dropped 3 bases and J dropped 6 bases, with 9 bases sitting between them. This CDR3 spans 12 amino acids. CDR1 SGHTA and CDR2 FQGTGA come from the germline V gene. CDR3 residues: CASSFQGSEQYF. The DNA for the CDR3 is TGTGCCAGCAGCTTTCAGGGTTCCGAGCAGTACTTC.

The chain employs TRBV4-1 and TRBJ1-1, with D uncertain. The CDR3 has 13 amino acids. V lost 4 bases, J lost 1 base, and 7 bases lay in between. CDR1 and CDR2 (germline): MGHRA, YSYEKL. Here the CDR3 reads CASSPAGNTEAFF. DNA of the CDR3: TGCGCCAGCAGCCCGGCGGGGAACACTGAAGCTTTCTTT.

The chain uses TRBV7-8 and TRBJ2-7; 7 nucleotides align to TRBD1. This CDR3 contains 14 residues. J lost 1 base, V lost 5 bases, and 5 bases had no gene match. Germline values: CDR1 SGHVS, CDR2 FQNEAQ. The CDR3 loop is CASSLRQGSYEQYF. The CDR3 DNA reads TGTGCCAGCAGCCTCCGACAGGGATCCTACGAGCAGTACTTC.

This chain connects TRBV25-1 to TRBJ2-3; TRBD2 might be the D (7 bases). The CDR3 has 16 residues. V was cut by 5 bases and J by 3 bases, with 18 bases left in between. CDR1 and CDR2 (germline): MGHDK, SYGVNS. CDR3: CASSSPARGGTDTQYF. The CDR3 nucleotides are TGTGCCAGCAGTAGCCCAGCGAGGGGGGGAACAGATACGCAGTATTTT.

The chain couples TRBV5-1 to TRBJ2-2; D call uncertain. Trimming pared 0 bases from V and 8 bases from J, leaving 11 bases between. Looked up from germline, CDR1 is SGHRS and CDR2 is YFSETQ. This CDR3 comprises 14 residues. The CDR3 DNA reads as TGCGCCAGCAGCTTGGGACTGGCGGCGGGGGAGCTGTTTTTT. Its translation: CASSLGLAAGELFF. Based on the CDR3 plus reference TRBV5-1 and TRBJ2-2, the full variable domain is KAGVTQTPRYLIKTRGQQVTLSCSPISGHRSVSWYQQTPGQGLQFLFEYFSETQRNKGNFPGRFSGRQFSNSRSEMNVSTLELGDSALYLCASSLGLAAGELFFGEGSRLTVL.

The J gene is TRBJ1-1, the V gene TRBV7-6, with 8 bases matching TRBD1. The CDR3 is 15 amino acids. Per the germline V gene, CDR1 is SGHVS and CDR2 is FNYEAQ. V shed 5 bases and J 2 bases; nucleotides not matched to a gene: 7. CDR3 region: CASSPGTGLNTEAFF. The CDR3 coding sequence is TGTGCCAGCAGCCCGGGGACAGGCCTTAACACTGAAGCTTTCTTT. The full variable domain, rest sourced from reference TRBV7-6 and TRBJ1-1, is GAGVSQSPRYKVTKRGQDVALRCDPISGHVSLYWYRQALGQGPEFLTYFNYEAQQDKSGLPNDRFSAERPEGSISTLTIQRTEQRDSAMYRCASSPGTGLNTEAFFGQGTRLTVV.

The chain carries TRBV5-1 and TRBJ2-7; possibly TRBD1 for D (6 bases). This CDR3 has 17 amino acids. Germline V gene lookup returns CDR1 SGHRS and CDR2 YFSETQ. Deletions cut 4 bases from V and 0 bases from J, with 20 bases between. In DNA form, the CDR3 reads TGCGCCAGCAGCCGGGTGAAGGGGACACAGAGCTCCTACGAGCAGTACTTC. Its translation is CASSRVKGTQSSYEQYF.

The rearrangement links TRBV6-1 to TRBJ2-2; D unresolved. Germline V CDR1 and CDR2: MNHNS, SASEGT. CDR3 length: 11 residues. V dropped 8 bases and J dropped 6 bases, with 7 bases sitting between them. The CDR3 region has the DNA TGTGCCAGCCGGAGCGCCGGGGAGCTGTTTTTT. This codes for CASRSAGELFF.

The rearrangement links TRBV2 to TRBJ2-5; 10 nucleotides agree with TRBD2. Per germline, CDR1 SNHLY and CDR2 FYNNEI. Unmatched junction bases numbered 18, after V lost 11 bases and J lost 0 bases. The CDR3 extends over 18 amino acids. The DNA for the CDR3 is TGTGCCCCCAGCGACAGGGGTCCGGGACTAGCGTACCAAGAGACCCAGTACTTC. Protein: CAPSDRGPGLAYQETQYF.

This chain uses TRBV18 with TRBJ2-7; 10 nucleotides line up with TRBD1. V shed 8 bases and J 6 bases; nucleotides not matched to a gene: 7. The CDR3 covers 13 residues. Germline V CDR1 and CDR2: KGHSH, LQKENI. In nucleotides, the CDR3 is TGTGCCAGCCGACAGGGGGCGACGGGCGAGCAGTACTTC. It specifies CASRQGATGEQYF.

This chain uses TRBV28 with TRBJ2-7, with TRBD1 matching 8 bases. The CDR3 loop spans 13 amino acids. Trimming at V came to 5 bases and at J to 2 bases, leaving 2 bases not matched to a gene. Germline CDR1 is MDHEN and CDR2 is SYDVKM. The CDR3 DNA reads as TGTGCCAGCAGTCGGACAGGGCCCTACGAGCAGTACTTC. As protein: CASSRTGPYEQYF.

The V gene is TRBV9, the J gene TRBJ1-5; D is ambiguous. The germline V gene has CDR1 SGDLS and CDR2 YYNGEE. With 1 base removed from V and 0 bases from J, the gap between germline ends came to 8 bases. The CDR3 is made up of 15 amino acids. CDR3 bases: TGTGCCAGCAGCGTACTAGGAGATAGCAATCAGCCCCAGCATTTT. Encoded protein: CASSVLGDSNQPQHF.

The chain is built from TRBV7-2 and TRBJ2-3; the match to TRBD1 covers 10 bases. V dropped 4 bases and J dropped 6; count of bases not matched to a gene: 10. Germline V gives CDR1 SGHTA, CDR2 FQGNSA. This CDR3 is 16 amino acids long. The CDR3 loop reads CASSSAGTGARDTQYF. In nucleotides, the CDR3 is TGTGCCAGCAGCTCCGCCGGGACAGGGGCTCGGGATACGCAGTATTTT. Variable domain in full (rest from reference TRBV7-2 and TRBJ2-3): GAGVSQSPSNKVTEKGKDVELRCDPISGHTALYWYRQSLGQGLEFLIYFQGNSAPDKSGLPSDRFSAERTGGSVSTLTIQRTQQEDSAVYLCASSSAGTGARDTQYFGPGTRLTVL.

The chain's CDR3 is CASTLKGGTGYTF. The CDR3 DNA sequence: TGTGCCAGTACCCTTAAAGGGGGAACTGGCTACACCTTC. The genes are TRBV19 and TRBJ1-2; TRBD1 might be the D (6 bases). Germline V lookup: CDR1 LNHDA, CDR2 SQIVND (reference sequence). The V and J ends lost 7 bases and 7 bases respectively, with 16 bases between them. There are 13 residues in the CDR3.

The V gene is TRBV9, the J gene TRBJ1-1; 7 nucleotides align to TRBD1. The V gene end was trimmed by 4 bases and the J gene end by 5 bases; junction bases not matched to a gene: 8. Germline V gene data show CDR1 as SGDLS and CDR2 as YYNGEE. This CDR3 contains 14 residues. The CDR3 coding sequence is TGTGCCAGCAGCAATTTATACAGGGGAACTGAAGCTTTCTTT. This translates into CASSNLYRGTEAFF.

This chain joins TRBV19 and TRBJ2-1; TRBD2 agrees at 13 bases. CDR3 length: 16 amino acids. CDR1 is LNHDA and CDR2 is SQIVND in the germline V gene (reference sequence). With 4 bases clipped from V and 7 bases from J, the junction kept 7 bases outside the gene matches. CDR3 region: CASSTGLAGAGNEQFF. CDR3 sequence (DNA): TGTGCCAGTAGTACAGGACTAGCGGGAGCTGGAAATGAGCAGTTCTTC.

The V and J genes are TRBV30 and TRBJ2-5, with D possibly being TRBD1 (5 bases). This CDR3 has 15 amino acids. V lost 0 bases, J lost 4 bases, and 15 bases lay in between. Per the germline V gene, CDR1 is GTSNPN and CDR2 is SVGIG (reference sequence). The CDR3 loop is CAWSVGAGWAETQYF. In nucleotides, the CDR3 is TGTGCCTGGAGTGTAGGGGCAGGGTGGGCAGAGACCCAGTACTTC.

J is TRBJ2-7 and V is TRBV27; TRBD2 matches at 10 bases. This CDR3 has 16 residues. Trimming removed 10 bases from V and 6 bases from J; junction bases left unmatched: 18. Germline lookup yields CDR1 MNHEY and CDR2 SMNVEV (reference sequence). CDR3 loop: CATLWRIAGGPAEQYF. CDR3 nucleotide sequence: TGTGCCACCCTTTGGAGAATAGCGGGGGGCCCAGCCGAGCAGTACTTC.

The chain recombines TRBV14 with TRBJ2-7; TRBD1 matches at 8 bases. In germline, CDR1 is SGHDN, CDR2 FVKESK. The CDR3 is 15 residues long. V shed 6 bases and J 3 bases; nucleotides not matched to a gene: 10. This CDR3 is CASSPDRDRFYEQYF. In nucleotides, the CDR3 is TGTGCCAGCAGTCCGGACAGGGATAGGTTCTACGAGCAGTACTTC.

The CDR3 DNA sequence: TGCAGCGTTGAATCCCCGGACAGGGGAATAGATACGCAGTATTTT. It yields the protein CSVESPDRGIDTQYF. The chain is built from TRBV29-1 and TRBJ2-3; 9 positions agree with TRBD1. This CDR3 has 15 amino acids. Germline V gene sequence: CDR1 SQVTM, CDR2 ANQGSEA. V shed 2 bases and J 5 bases; nucleotides not matched to a gene: 8.

The chain carries TRBV10-3 and TRBJ1-3, with D tentatively TRBD1 (5 bases). This CDR3 region has 15 residues. V was clipped by 10 bases and J by 0 bases, with 16 bases between them. Germline CDR1 is ENHRY and CDR2 is SYGVKD. The CDR3 is CATRMGGLSGNTIYF. CDR3 sequence (DNA): TGTGCCACCCGAATGGGGGGACTCTCTGGAAACACCATATATTTT.